These 21 T cell receptor beta chains share one sample of origin, sequenced in a study of CD8+ T cells in alopecia areata. After isolation, RNA underwent reverse transcription to generate cDNA as the sequencing template. Repertoires were generated with immunoSEQ multiplex PCR, while TCRdb's copy carries only in-frame clones and drops some. The sample contains approximately 18,000 clones, approximately 56% of which appear only once. The sample's treatment: oral pan-JAK inhibitor, 5-10 mg twice daily. Lesional scalp punch biopsies and peripheral blood came from alopecia areata patients. This specimen consisted of skin, obtained at week 4, from a patient treated with tofacitinib. The receptors shown here come from a human donor with alopecia areata.

This clone showed up just a few times. The chain has TRBV10-3 and TRBJ2-7, with D unresolved. Deletions cut 3 bases from V and 5 bases from J, with 11 bases between. CDR3 length: 13 residues. From germline, CDR1 is ENHRY and CDR2 SYGVKD. CDR3 nucleotide sequence: TGTGCCATCAGTGATGTAGGGTCGGACGAGCAGTACTTC. It specifies CAISDVGSDEQYF.

The V call is TRBV2, the J call TRBJ1-5; 7 bases match TRBD1. Germline CDR1 is SNHLY and CDR2 is FYNNEI. The CDR3 loop spans 16 amino acids. V gave up 9 bases and J gave up 6 bases; unmatched junction bases: 17. CDR3 amino acids: CASSLSGTEVTQPQHF. In DNA form, the CDR3 reads TGTGCCAGTTCACTCTCCGGGACAGAGGTGACTCAGCCCCAGCATTTT.

The chain has TRBV29-1 and TRBJ1-3; TRBD1 aligns across 10 bases. With V trimmed by 6 bases and J by 3 bases, 2 bases remained unmatched. The CDR3 has 13 amino acids. From germline, CDR1 is SQVTM and CDR2 ANQGSEA. The CDR3, as DNA: TGCAGCGTGGGACAGGGGTATGGAAACACCATATATTTT. This gives the protein CSVGQGYGNTIYF. The whole variable domain, filled in from reference TRBV29-1 and TRBJ1-3, reads SAVISQKPSRDICQRGTSLTIQCQVDSQVTMMFWYRQQPGQSLTLIATANQGSEATYESGFVIDKFPISRPNLTFSTLTVSNMSPEDSSIYLCSVGQGYGNTIYFGEGSWLTVV.

In its sample, this clone was seen a few times. The gene calls are TRBV14 and TRBJ1-1; D is uncertain. Trimming left V 1 base short and J 4 bases short, with 10 bases between. The CDR3 is 14 residues long. CDR1 is SGHDN and CDR2 is FVKESK in the germline V gene. The CDR3 region is CASSQVRGITEAFF. CDR3 nucleotide sequence: TGTGCCAGCAGCCAAGTTAGAGGGATCACTGAAGCTTTCTTT.

V is TRBV4-1 and J is TRBJ1-1; D unresolved. Germline loops: CDR1 MGHRA, CDR2 YSYEKL. CDR3 length equals 13 residues. The V end was cut by 3 bases, the J end by 0 bases, with 5 bases between. CDR3 sequence: CASSHPLNTEAFF. The CDR3 DNA reads TGCGCCAGCAGCCATCCACTGAACACTGAAGCTTTCTTT.

The V call is TRBV4-2, the J call TRBJ1-2; a weak D match, TRBD1 (5 bases). Germline CDR1 LGHNA, CDR2 YNFKEQ. This CDR3 has 15 residues. Trimming pared 0 bases from V and 5 bases from J, leaving 13 bases between. CDR3 in amino acids: CASSQEGLGLYGYTF. CDR3 DNA: TGTGCCAGCAGCCAAGAGGGGCTCGGATTGTATGGCTACACCTTC.

The CDR3: CASRYRGSTDTQYF. The DNA of the CDR3 is TGTGCCAGTCGATACAGGGGGAGCACAGATACGCAGTATTTT. The chain is built from TRBV6-1 and TRBJ2-3, with 8 bases fitting TRBD1. The ends lost 9 bases at V and 0 bases at J; junction bases unmatched: 5. CDR1 and CDR2 from the germline V gene are MNHNS and SASEGT. The CDR3 has 14 residues.

This rearrangement joins TRBV18 to TRBJ2-6; no clear D gene. The V end was cut by 3 bases, the J end by 0 bases, with 6 bases between. CDR1 KGHSH and CDR2 LQKENI come from the germline V gene. This CDR3 region has 15 residues. The CDR3 here is CASSPPHSGANVLTF. The CDR3 DNA sequence: TGTGCCAGCTCACCCCCTCACTCTGGGGCCAACGTCCTGACTTTC.

This chain joins TRBV2 and TRBJ2-3, with D tentatively TRBD2 (6 bases). V was cut by 7 bases and J by 1 base, with 9 bases left in between. This CDR3 has 13 residues. Germline assignment: CDR1 SNHLY and CDR2 FYNNEI. The CDR3 reads CASMGGGTDTQYF. The CDR3 DNA follows: TGTGCCAGCATGGGGGGAGGCACAGATACGCAGTATTTT.

The gene calls are TRBV19 and TRBJ2-6, with a weak D call TRBD2 (5 bases). V lost 3 bases to trimming and J lost 2 bases, with 8 bases between them. The CDR3 runs to 15 residues. Germline-derived CDR1 and CDR2 are LNHDA and SQIVND (reference sequence). The chain's CDR3 is CASSIFGAGANVLTF. As DNA, the CDR3 is TGTGCCAGTAGTATTTTCGGGGCTGGGGCCAACGTCCTGACTTTC.

V is TRBV4-3 and J is TRBJ2-7; weak D call: TRBD2 (5 bases). CDR1 is LGHNA and CDR2 is YSLEER in the germline V gene. The CDR3 is 16 amino acids. V lost 0 bases to trimming and J lost 3 bases, with 15 bases between them. In DNA, the CDR3 is TGCGCCAGCAGCCAAGAGGGCCAGAGACTACACTACGAGCAGTACTTC. Its translation is CASSQEGQRLHYEQYF.

This chain uses TRBV28 with TRBJ2-7, with TRBD1 matching 7 bases. Germline CDR1 and CDR2: MDHEN and SYDVKM. CDR3 length equals 14 residues. The trim removed 6 bases at V and 7 bases at J, leaving 12 bases unmatched. CDR3 amino acids: CASRTGFGEWEQYF. CDR3 bases: TGTGCCAGCAGGACAGGGTTTGGGGAATGGGAGCAGTACTTC.

The chain uses TRBV18 and TRBJ1-2; D is uncertain. Germline CDR1 KGHSH, CDR2 LQKENI. The V gene lost 4 bases and the J gene lost 6 bases, with 12 bases spanning the gap. This CDR3 comprises 13 residues. The CDR3 bases are TGTGCCAGCTCACGTATTCATGCTAATGGCTACACCTTC. Its translation: CASSRIHANGYTF.

The chain combines TRBV5-6 with TRBJ1-5; the D gene is possibly TRBD1 (5 bases). Germline lookup yields CDR1 SGHDT and CDR2 YYEEEE. The CDR3 extends over 17 amino acids. V lost 5 bases to trimming and J lost 2 bases, with 20 bases between them. The CDR3 DNA sequence: TGTGCCAGCAGTTCCCTAGCCGGGACCTCTGGCAATCAGCCCCAGCATTTT. Its translation: CASSSLAGTSGNQPQHF. The full variable domain, completed using reference TRBV5-6 and TRBJ1-5, is DAGVTQSPTHLIKTRGQQVTLRCSPKSGHDTVSWYQQALGQGPQFIFQYYEEEERQRGNFPDRFSGHQFPNYSSELNVNALLLGDSALYLCASSSLAGTSGNQPQHFGDGTRLSIL.

The gene calls are TRBV7-8 and TRBJ2-6; D is tentatively TRBD1 or TRBD2 (6 bases each). Looked up from germline, CDR1 is SGHVS and CDR2 is FQNEAQ. There are 19 residues in the CDR3. The V end lost 3 bases, the J end lost 0 bases, and 18 bases lay between the germline ends. CDR3 residues: CASSLRGGPALSGANVLTF. In nucleotides, the CDR3 is TGTGCCAGCAGCTTGAGAGGGGGGCCGGCGCTCTCTGGGGCCAACGTCCTGACTTTC.

This clone came up a few times. The chain employs TRBV6-4 and TRBJ2-3; 10 bases are shared with TRBD2. This CDR3 has 19 residues. Germline-derived CDR1 and CDR2 are MRHNA and SNTAGT. The V and J ends lost 5 bases and 0 bases, in that order; junction bases with no gene match: 14. The CDR3 sequence: CASSCYLGTSAHSTDTQYF. The CDR3 bases are TGTGCCAGCAGTTGCTACTTGGGGACTAGCGCCCATAGCACAGATACGCAGTATTTT.

V gene TRBV30 combines with J gene TRBJ1-1; 8 nucleotides match TRBD1. CDR1 is GTSNPN and CDR2 is SVGIG in the germline V gene (reference sequence). This CDR3 spans 12 amino acids. J was trimmed by 8 bases and V by 4 bases; bases with no gene match: 6. The CDR3, as DNA: TGTGCCTGGAACAAACGGGACAGGGAAGCTTTCTTT. As protein: CAWNKRDREAFF.

The V and J genes are TRBV7-2 and TRBJ1-2; TRBD1 aligns across 9 bases. CDR3 length: 14 amino acids. With 2 bases clipped from V and 5 bases from J, the junction kept 3 bases outside the gene matches. From germline, CDR1 is SGHTA and CDR2 FQGNSA. The CDR3 nucleotides read TGTGCCAGCAGCTTAAGGGACAGGGAATATGGCTACACCTTC. Its translation is CASSLRDREYGYTF.

The chain employs TRBV7-9 and TRBJ2-5; 7 nucleotides match TRBD1. Per germline, CDR1 SEHNR and CDR2 FQNEAQ (reference sequence). Unmatched junction bases numbered 6, after V lost 7 bases and J lost 4 bases. The CDR3 covers 13 residues. The CDR3 loop is CASTHRDRETQYF. CDR3 sequence (DNA): TGTGCCAGCACCCATCGGGACAGAGAGACCCAGTACTTC.

As DNA, the CDR3 is TGTGCCAGCAGCTTAATGCAGGAACCCTACGAGCAGTACTTC. Translated: CASSLMQEPYEQYF. The gene calls are TRBV7-9 and TRBJ2-7; no clear D gene. The CDR3 runs 14 residues. V was pared by 2 bases and J by 2 bases, with 10 bases between. Germline CDR1 is SEHNR and CDR2 is FQNEAQ (reference sequence). The whole variable domain, remainder taken from reference TRBV7-9 and TRBJ2-7, is DTGVSQNPRHKITKRGQNVTFRCDPISEHNRLYWYRQTLGQGPEFLTYFQNEAQLEKSRLLSDRFSAERPKGSFSTLEIQRTEQGDSAMYLCASSLMQEPYEQYFGPGTRLTVT.

The chain is built from TRBV30 and TRBJ2-6; the D is unclear. CDR3 size: 14 residues. Trimming removed 0 bases at V and 4 bases at J, with 7 bases between. The germline CDR1 and CDR2 sequences are GTSNPN and SVGIG (reference sequence). CDR3 residues: CAWSVPGGANVLTF. CDR3 bases: TGTGCCTGGAGTGTACCTGGGGGGGCCAACGTCCTGACTTTC.